These 9 T cell receptor beta chains were sequenced from one sample in a study of regulatory T cells. The PCR used 52 TRBV and 13 TRBJ primers. Profiling relied on immunoSEQ multiplex PCR, and the TCRdb table lists in-frame clones only, not all of them. Of some 10,000 clones listed, approximately 87% are singletons. The material sequenced was CD8+ T cells sorted from blood. The receptor set was obtained from a person under 30 with CD3G deficiency.

The table lists this clone with a few counts. This chain connects TRBV27 to TRBJ2-1; TRBD1 is a possible D gene (5 bases). V lost 5 bases and J lost 9, with 14 bases in between. Germline V gene sequence: CDR1 MNHEY, CDR2 SMNVEV (reference sequence). The CDR3 contains 13 residues. CDR3 in amino acids: CASSQSWGAEQFF. As DNA, the CDR3 is TGTGCCAGCAGTCAATCTTGGGGCGCTGAGCAGTTCTTC.

This clone is labeled as large. J is TRBJ1-5 and V is TRBV28, with a tentative D call TRBD1 (5 bases). Germline assignment: CDR1 MDHEN and CDR2 SYDVKM. Trimming took 5 bases from V and 3 from J, leaving 11 bases between them. The CDR3 loop spans 14 amino acids. As DNA, the CDR3 is TGTGCCAGCAGTCACGGACACCTCAATCAGCCCCAGCATTTT. Translation gives CASSHGHLNQPQHF.

V and J are TRBV6-1 and TRBJ2-5, with 10 bases matching TRBD1. The J call is uncertain, as TRBJ2-7 better fits the DNA end. Germline values: CDR1 MNHNS, CDR2 SASEGT. CDR3 length: 13 amino acids. This chain's CDR3 is CATSGTGEDEQYF. DNA for the CDR3: TGTGCCACCTCCGGGACAGGGGAGGACGAGCAGTACTTC.

The V gene is TRBV27, the J gene TRBJ1-5; TRBD1 is a possible D gene (5 bases). V lost 6 bases, J lost 2 bases, and 14 bases lay in between. Germline V gives CDR1 MNHEY, CDR2 SMNVEV (reference sequence). This CDR3 is 15 amino acids long. The CDR3 loop is CASSLRGGGNQPQHF. Written as DNA, the CDR3 is TGTGCCAGCAGCCTCCGGGGCGGCGGCAATCAGCCCCAGCATTTT.

The table lists this clone with a few counts. The chain is built from TRBV7-8 and TRBJ2-7; possible D gene TRBD2, 6 bases. The V gene lost 1 base and the J gene lost 2 bases, with 9 bases spanning the gap. Germline lookup yields CDR1 SGHVS and CDR2 FQNEAQ. The CDR3 runs 14 residues. CDR3 sequence (DNA): TGTGCCAGCAGCTTAGTGGAGGGGCCCTACGAGCAGTACTTC. This codes for CASSLVEGPYEQYF.

The CDR3 sequence is CASRDWNSGSEQFF. In DNA, the CDR3 is TGTGCCAGCAGGGACTGGAATAGCGGATCGGAGCAGTTCTTC. The gene calls are TRBV6-1 and TRBJ2-1; D is possibly TRBD2 (6 bases). Per germline, CDR1 MNHNS and CDR2 SASEGT. Deletions cut 6 bases from V and 10 bases from J, with 19 bases between. This CDR3 contains 14 residues.

The chain is built from TRBV28 and TRBJ2-1; TRBD1 might be the D (5 bases). V lost 4 bases and J 7 bases, leaving 14 bases between the germline ends. In germline, CDR1 is MDHEN, CDR2 SYDVKM. CDR3 length equals 14 residues. CDR3 residues: CASSWGGGKNEQFF. CDR3 bases: TGTGCCAGCAGTTGGGGCGGTGGTAAGAATGAGCAGTTCTTC.

There are a few counts of this clone. The chain joins TRBV7-9 to TRBJ2-3; 11 nucleotides agree with TRBD2. Germline CDR1 and CDR2: SEHNR and FQNEAQ (reference sequence). The V gene end was trimmed by 5 bases and the J gene end by 5 bases; junction bases not matched to a gene: 9. The CDR3 runs 16 residues. As DNA, the CDR3 is TGTGCCAGCAGCCCCCCACTAGCGGGGGTAGTAGATACGCAGTATTTT. It specifies CASSPPLAGVVDTQYF.

The chain has TRBV7-8 and TRBJ1-1; D unclear. CDR1 and CDR2 from the germline V gene are SGHVS and FQNEAQ. This CDR3 is built from 13 residues. V was trimmed by 0 bases and J by 8 bases, leaving 10 bases between them. The chain's CDR3 is CASSLAEGSEAFF. CDR3 DNA: TGTGCCAGCAGCTTAGCGGAAGGGTCCGAAGCTTTCTTT. The variable domain in full, completed from reference TRBV7-8 and TRBJ1-1, reads GAGVSQSPRYKVAKRGQDVALRCDPISGHVSLFWYQQALGQGPEFLTYFQNEAQLDKSGLPSDRFFAERPEGSVSTLKIQRTQQEDSAVYLCASSLAEGSEAFFGQGTRLTVV.